These T cell receptor beta chains were read from a single sample in a study of T-cell reconstitution after alpha-beta-depleted transplantation in children. TCRdb used MiXCR to reprocess the PCR reads, holding one entry per CDR3 protein. This sample has 250,000 to 400,000 distinct CDR3 sequences, with about a quarter found just once. The sequenced sample was PBMCs, mostly from graft donor cells, obtained 180 days after TCRalphabeta/CD19-depleted stem cell transplant. Every receptor here comes from a male patient under 18 who had a stem cell transplant for acute lymphoblastic leukemia, so the T cells may come from the graft donor. The CDR3 runs from the conserved cysteine through the conserved F or W. D genes are given only for firm matches. Some rows mark clone size as missing; the rest say once, few, many or name a class of expanded clone.

CDR3nt: TGTGCCAGCAGCGTAGCGATGACTAGCGGGAGGGCCAGACTCTACGAGCAGTACTTC; CDR3aa: CASSVAMTSGRARLYEQYF; abundance: -; v_gene: TRBV9; j_gene: TRBJ2-7; d_gene: TRBD2
CDR3nt: TGTGCCAGCAGGCTAGTACCTCCAGGGGCCACTGAAGCTTTCTTT; CDR3aa: CASRLVPPGATEAFF; abundance: -; v_gene: TRBV6-1; j_gene: TRBJ1-1; d_gene: -
CDR3nt: TGTGCCAGCAGTTATTTATTGAACACTGAAGCTTTCTTT; CDR3aa: CASSYLLNTEAFF; abundance: few; v_gene: TRBV28; j_gene: TRBJ1-1; d_gene: -
CDR3nt: TGCGCCAGCAGCCGCGATCCCGGGACTAGCGGGAGCGTAAGCTCCTACGAGCAGTACTTC; CDR3aa: CASSRDPGTSGSVSSYEQYF; abundance: -; v_gene: TRBV4-1; j_gene: TRBJ2-7; d_gene: TRBD2
CDR3nt: TGTGCCAGCAGCCCGCGGGGACAGGGGGCCTACAATGAGCAGTTCTTC; CDR3aa: CASSPRGQGAYNEQFF; abundance: few; v_gene: TRBV7-9; j_gene: TRBJ2-1; d_gene: TRBD1
CDR3nt: TGTGCCAGCAGCAGGGGGCCGAGAGTCCAAGAGACCCAGTACTTC; CDR3aa: CASSRGPRVQETQYF; abundance: -; v_gene: TRBV5-6; j_gene: TRBJ2-5; d_gene: TRBD1
CDR3nt: TGTGCCAGCAATCGGGACAGCCAAGAGACCCAGTACTTC; CDR3aa: CASNRDSQETQYF; abundance: -; v_gene: TRBV2; j_gene: TRBJ2-5; d_gene: TRBD1
CDR3nt: TGTGCCAGCAGTTACCTGGGACTAGCGGGAGGAGCCACCGGGGAGCTGTTTTTT; CDR3aa: CASSYLGLAGGATGELFF; abundance: -; v_gene: TRBV6-5; j_gene: TRBJ2-2; d_gene: TRBD2
CDR3nt: TGTGCCAGCAGCTTAGGGGGACAGAAGAACACTGAAGCTTTCTTT; CDR3aa: CASSLGGQKNTEAFF; abundance: few; v_gene: TRBV11-3; j_gene: TRBJ1-1; d_gene: TRBD1
CDR3nt: TGTGCCACCAGCAGAGATGAAGGTCAGCCCCAGCATTTT; CDR3aa: CATSRDEGQPQHF; abundance: -; v_gene: TRBV15; j_gene: TRBJ1-5; d_gene: -
CDR3nt: TGCGCCAGCAGTGTGTCTTCCCCGGACCGGATTTACAATGAGCAGTTCTTC; CDR3aa: CASSVSSPDRIYNEQFF; abundance: -; v_gene: TRBV10-2; j_gene: TRBJ2-1; d_gene: -
CDR3nt: TGCGCCAGCAGCCAGCAACTGAACACTGAAGCTTTCTTT; CDR3aa: CASSQQLNTEAFF; abundance: -; v_gene: TRBV4-3; j_gene: TRBJ1-1; d_gene: -
CDR3nt: TGTGCCAGCAGCTTTCGACCAGGGGGCGCGGGCTACACCTTC; CDR3aa: CASSFRPGGAGYTF; abundance: -; v_gene: TRBV7-2; j_gene: TRBJ1-2; d_gene: TRBD1
CDR3nt: TGTGCCAGCAGCCGCATACTAGATCTCCAAGAGACCCAGTACTTC; CDR3aa: CASSRILDLQETQYF; abundance: few; v_gene: TRBV5-6; j_gene: TRBJ2-5; d_gene: -
CDR3nt: TGCAGTGCATGTCCGGGACACCCTAGCAATCAGCCCCAGCATTTT; CDR3aa: CSACPGHPSNQPQHF; abundance: few; v_gene: TRBV20-1; j_gene: TRBJ1-5; d_gene: -
CDR3nt: TGTGCCAGCAGCTCGGGCCCGGGACTTTCCCTCGAGCAGTTCTTC; CDR3aa: CASSSGPGLSLEQFF; abundance: once; v_gene: TRBV7-9; j_gene: TRBJ2-1; d_gene: -
CDR3nt: TGTGCCAGCAGTTTAATAGGACAGGGGGCTGGGGCCAACGTCCTGACTTTC; CDR3aa: CASSLIGQGAGANVLTF; abundance: -; v_gene: TRBV27; j_gene: TRBJ2-6; d_gene: TRBD1
CDR3nt: TGTGCCAGCAGTTTAAGGGGTGGCTTCTTAAGCTCCTACGAGCAGTACTTC; CDR3aa: CASSLRGGFLSSYEQYF; abundance: few; v_gene: TRBV27; j_gene: TRBJ2-7; d_gene: -
CDR3nt: TGTGCCAGCAGCAACTCGACAGGGGGAAACACCATATATTTT; CDR3aa: CASSNSTGGNTIYF; abundance: -; v_gene: TRBV9; j_gene: TRBJ1-3; d_gene: TRBD1
CDR3nt: TGTGCCAGCAGCAACGGACAGTCTTACGAGCAGTACTTC; CDR3aa: CASSNGQSYEQYF; abundance: -; v_gene: TRBV5-6; j_gene: TRBJ2-7; d_gene: -
CDR3nt: TGTGCCAGCAGCTTGGCGTCCCTCATGGGGGGAAACACCATATATTTT; CDR3aa: CASSLASLMGGNTIYF; abundance: -; v_gene: TRBV7-2; j_gene: TRBJ1-3; d_gene: -
CDR3nt: TGTGCCAGCACCTTGGGACGGTATAATTCACCCCTCCACTTT; CDR3aa: CASTLGRYNSPLHF; abundance: -; v_gene: TRBV12-3/TRBV12-4; j_gene: TRBJ1-6; d_gene: -
CDR3nt: TGTGCCAGCAAGGTGGGGCTAGCGGGCAATGAGCAGTTCTTC; CDR3aa: CASKVGLAGNEQFF; abundance: few; v_gene: TRBV2; j_gene: TRBJ2-1; d_gene: TRBD2
CDR3nt: TGTGCCAGCAGCCTTATAGCGGGAGGGCCGAACGGGGAGCTGTTTTTT; CDR3aa: CASSLIAGGPNGELFF; abundance: few; v_gene: TRBV9; j_gene: TRBJ2-2; d_gene: TRBD2